The next 13 T cell receptor beta chains were all read from a single sample in a study of T cell responses to AZD1222 COVID-19 vaccine. The protocol was immunoSEQ multiplex PCR, while the TCRdb copy is restricted to in-frame clones and leaves out a portion. The table lists over 100,000 clones, roughly 90% of them singletons. The starting material was peripheral blood, obtained on day 0 of AZD1222 vaccination. The receptors here all came from an adult in good health.

This chain links TRBV9 with TRBJ1-1; no definite D call. Per the germline V gene, CDR1 is SGDLS and CDR2 is YYNGEE. Trimming removed 0 bases at V and 1 base at J, with 7 bases between. The CDR3 is 14 amino acids. Here the CDR3 reads CASSVAWGNTEAFF. As DNA, the CDR3 is TGTGCCAGCAGCGTAGCGTGGGGGAACACTGAAGCTTTCTTT.

The chain couples TRBV6-5 to TRBJ1-1, with 7 bases fitting TRBD1. The germline gives CDR1 MNHEY, CDR2 SVGAGI. Trimming cost V 7 bases and J 2 bases; bases outside gene matches: 7. The length of the CDR3 is 14 residues. The CDR3 reads CASKEQGSNTEAFF. The DNA for the CDR3 is TGTGCCAGCAAAGAACAGGGGAGCAACACTGAAGCTTTCTTT.

The CDR3 is CASSFDITDRNGYTF. The CDR3 coding sequence is TGTGCCAGCAGTTTCGATATAACCGACAGGAATGGCTACACCTTC. V gene TRBV27 combines with J gene TRBJ1-2, with a tentative D call TRBD1 (6 bases). The V and J ends lost 3 bases and 6 bases respectively, with 17 bases between them. Germline V gene lookup returns CDR1 MNHEY and CDR2 SMNVEV (reference sequence). The CDR3 is 15 residues long.

The chain joins TRBV12-5 to TRBJ2-1, with TRBD2 matching 11 bases. J lost 3 bases, V lost 3 bases, and 7 bases had no gene match. This CDR3 is 17 amino acids long. Germline CDR1 and CDR2: LGHNT and FRNRAP. The CDR3 region is CASGLHPGLAVYNEQFF. In DNA form, the CDR3 reads TGTGCTAGTGGTTTACATCCGGGACTAGCGGTCTACAATGAGCAGTTCTTC.

The J gene is TRBJ1-1, the V gene TRBV7-3; possible D gene TRBD1, 5 bases. V lost 3 bases and J 6 bases, leaving 14 bases between the germline ends. CDR3 length equals 14 residues. Germline V gene sequence: CDR1 SGHTA, CDR2 FQGTGA. The CDR3 DNA reads TGTGCCAGCAGCTTGAATGGGGGGTTCGCTGAAGCTTTCTTT. As protein: CASSLNGGFAEAFF. Supplemented by reference TRBV7-3 and TRBJ1-1, the full variable domain reads GAGVSQTPSNKVTEKGKYVELRCDPISGHTALYWYRQSLGQGPEFLIYFQGTGAADDSGLPNDRFFAVRPEGSVSTLKIQRTERGDSAVYLCASSLNGGFAEAFFGQGTRLTVV.

This clone was counted between two and nine times. The V gene is TRBV7-2, the J gene TRBJ1-2, with 8 bases aligning to TRBD1. The J segment lost 4 bases and the V segment lost 6 bases, leaving 7 bases of the junction unmatched. The CDR3 loop spans 14 amino acids. Germline-derived CDR1 and CDR2 are SGHTA and FQGNSA. The CDR3: CASRSRTGGYGYTF. The CDR3 DNA reads as TGTGCCAGCAGATCCAGAACAGGGGGCTATGGCTACACCTTC.

V gene TRBV5-4 combines with J gene TRBJ2-1; D gene unclear. Germline loops: CDR1 SGHNT, CDR2 YYREEE (reference sequence). The CDR3 has 15 amino acids. Trimming removed 6 bases from V and 0 bases from J, with 13 bases in between. In nucleotides, the CDR3 is TGTGCCAGCACCGCAGGCCCTCTCTCCTACAATGAGCAGTTCTTC. Its translation is CASTAGPLSYNEQFF.

The J gene is TRBJ2-1, the V gene TRBV7-9; 10 nucleotides line up with TRBD2. V was clipped by 7 bases and J by 7 bases; unmatched bases: 22. The CDR3 runs 19 residues. Germline loops: CDR1 SEHNR, CDR2 FQNEAQ (reference sequence). Written as DNA, the CDR3 is TGTGCCAGCAACCCCCCGATCGACCCGGGACTAGCGAACGGGAATGAGCAGTTCTTC. It translates to CASNPPIDPGLANGNEQFF. The full variable domain, completed using reference TRBV7-9 and TRBJ2-1, is DTGVSQNPRHKITKRGQNVTFRCDPISEHNRLYWYRQTLGQGPEFLTYFQNEAQLEKSRLLSDRFSAERPKGSFSTLEIQRTEQGDSAMYLCASNPPIDPGLANGNEQFFGPGTRLTVL.

The V and J genes are TRBV20-1 and TRBJ1-1; D not resolved. Germline V gene sequence: CDR1 DFQATT, CDR2 SNEGSKA (reference sequence). V dropped 3 bases and J dropped 0 bases, with 14 bases sitting between them. This CDR3 spans 15 amino acids. CDR3 sequence reads: CSASFVGAVNTEAFF. CDR3 DNA: TGCAGTGCTAGTTTCGTCGGCGCGGTGAACACTGAAGCTTTCTTT.

This sequence joins TRBV2 and TRBJ2-5; 7 nucleotides align to TRBD2. Germline V gene data show CDR1 as SNHLY and CDR2 as FYNNEI. The V segment lost 5 bases and the J segment 7 bases; nucleotides outside the gene matches: 13. CDR3 length: 15 amino acids. CDR3 nucleotides: TGTGCCAGCAGTCCACACACTAGCGTCGAGGGGACCCAGTACTTC. Translated, it gives CASSPHTSVEGTQYF. Drawing the rest from reference TRBV2 and TRBJ2-5, the complete variable domain is EPEVTQTPSHQVTQMGQEVILRCVPISNHLYFYWYRQILGQKVEFLVSFYNNEISEKSEIFDDQFSVERPDGSNFTLKIRSTKLEDSAMYFCASSPHTSVEGTQYFGPGTRLLVL.

The chain's CDR3 is CASSTLTGIYGYTF. The CDR3 bases are TGTGCCAGTAGTACCCTGACAGGGATCTATGGCTACACCTTC. The chain is built from TRBV19 and TRBJ1-2; 7 bases map to TRBD1. Trimming took 4 bases from V and 4 from J; bases not matched to a gene: 6. CDR3 length equals 14 residues. Looked up from germline, CDR1 is LNHDA and CDR2 is SQIVND (reference sequence).

CDR3 sequence reads: CASNPSGEGTNEKLFF. The CDR3 DNA reads TGTGCCAGCAACCCCTCTGGGGAGGGCACTAATGAAAAACTGTTTTTT. V is TRBV5-8 and J is TRBJ1-4; no clear D gene. Germline loops: CDR1 SGHTS, CDR2 YDEGEE. This CDR3 spans 16 amino acids. Trimming took 6 bases from V and 2 from J, leaving 17 bases between them.

This chain joins TRBV5-4 and TRBJ1-1, with TRBD1 matching 7 bases. From germline, CDR1 is SGHNT and CDR2 YYREEE (reference sequence). After removal of 0 bases from V and 5 bases from J, the junction contained 10 bases not matched to a gene. The CDR3 runs 16 residues. The CDR3 sequence: CASSLGLRQGGTEAFF. CDR3 nucleotide sequence: TGTGCCAGCAGCTTGGGCTTGAGACAGGGTGGAACTGAAGCTTTCTTT.